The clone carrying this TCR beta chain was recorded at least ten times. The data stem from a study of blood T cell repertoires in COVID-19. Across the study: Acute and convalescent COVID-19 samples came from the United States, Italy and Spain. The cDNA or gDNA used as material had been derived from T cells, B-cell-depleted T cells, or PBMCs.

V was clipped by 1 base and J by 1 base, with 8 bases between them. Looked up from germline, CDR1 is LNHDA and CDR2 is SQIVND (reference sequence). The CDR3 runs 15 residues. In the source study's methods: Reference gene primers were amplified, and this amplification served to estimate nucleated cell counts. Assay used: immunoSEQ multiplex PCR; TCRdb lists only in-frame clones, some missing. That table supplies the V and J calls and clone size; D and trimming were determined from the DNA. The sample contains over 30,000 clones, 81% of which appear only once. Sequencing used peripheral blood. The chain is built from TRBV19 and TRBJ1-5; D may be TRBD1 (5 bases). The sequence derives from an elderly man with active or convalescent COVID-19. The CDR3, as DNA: TGTGCCAGTAGTATAGGGGGACTCAGCAATCAGCCCCAGCATTTT. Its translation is CASSIGGLSNQPQHF.